This TCR beta chain appears in the sequencing data of a study of blood T cell repertoires in COVID-19. Study context: There were acute and convalescent COVID-19 samples, and they came from the United States, Italy and Spain.

CDR1 is MNHNS, CDR2 SASEGT, per germline. Trimming removed 1 base at V and 4 bases at J, with 8 bases between. The CDR3 is made up of 14 amino acids. Here immunoSEQ multiplex PCR was the method, and the copy in TCRdb shows in-frame clones only, minus some. The sample shows about 220,000 clones, around 81% of them seen only once. The chain uses TRBV6-1 and TRBJ2-1, with D perhaps TRBD1 (6 bases). The source material was peripheral blood. This clonotype was sampled from a woman aged 55-70 years with acute or convalescent COVID-19. The CDR3 sequence is CASSEGQDYNEQFF. Here the CDR3 DNA reads TGTGCCAGCAGTGAAGGACAGGATTACAATGAGCAGTTCTTC.